This T cell receptor (beta chain) was captured by sequencing in a study of identifying expanded T cells in peripheral blood. No infections or other immune events were documented during collection. The protocol was immunoSEQ multiplex PCR, while the TCRdb copy is restricted to in-frame clones and leaves out a portion. This repertoire shows 70,000 to 100,000 clones, about 88% found once; its top ten account for 3.5% to 4.5%. The germline CDR1 and CDR2 sequences are SGHNT and YYREEE (reference sequence). Trimming took 4 bases from V and 3 from J; bases not matched to a gene: 7. The CDR3 is 14 amino acids.

The chain combines TRBV5-4 with TRBJ2-7; 7 bases are a match to TRBD2. The TCR was taken from a person aged 18 to 75 in good health. The specimen sequenced was blood. CDR3 sequence (DNA): TGTGCCAGCAGCACCGGACTAGTAAGCTACGAGCAGTACTTC. It yields the protein CASSTGLVSYEQYF.